Below, 8 T cell receptor beta chains from the same sample are listed, as sequenced in a study of T cells in Graves' hyperthyroidism and ophthalmopathy. Regions amplified from RNA transcripts were the TCR beta CDR3 regions. Using the HTBI primer set, a first-round RT-PCR was run on the TCR CDR3. TCRdb used MiXCR to reprocess the multiplex PCR reads, holding one entry per CDR3 protein. Of approximately 500,000 distinct CDR3 sequences in the sample, roughly 50% are singletons; the top ten hold around 8%. The specimen was peripheral blood or thyroid tissue (not recorded which). The receptors come from a woman between 18 and 30 years old with Graves' hyperthyroidism.

As to this clonotype: At one boundary the junction diverges from the germline segment, which might be a read error. This chain links TRBV5-5 with TRBJ2-6; TRBD1 matches at 8 bases. The CDR3 is 15 residues long. Germline CDR1 and CDR2: SGHKS and YYEKEE (reference sequence). The CDR3 here is CASSATGAGANVLTF. CDR3 bases: TGCGCCAGCAGCGCGACAGGGGCTGGGGCCAACGTCCTGACTTTC.

At least ten counts were recorded for this clonotype. CDR3 coding DNA: TGTGCCACCAGCAGAGAACCAGGGACCTCTGGAAACACCATATATTTT. Its protein product is CATSREPGTSGNTIYF. The chain is built from TRBV15 and TRBJ1-3, with D possibly matching TRBD1 (5 bases). CDR1 LNHNV and CDR2 YYDKDF come from the germline V gene (reference sequence). Trimming stripped 0 bases from V and 0 bases from J, with 9 bases between. This CDR3 is built from 16 residues.

This clonotype has ten or more counts. The chain carries TRBV19 and TRBJ1-2, with 7 bases identical to TRBD1. The ends lost 8 bases at V and 2 bases at J; junction bases unmatched: 2. The CDR3 is 12 amino acids. Germline V gives CDR1 LNHDA, CDR2 SQIVND (reference sequence). The DNA for the CDR3 is TGTGCCAGTGTACAGGGGAACTATGGCTACACCTTC. Its protein product is CASVQGNYGYTF.

This clonotype showed up just once. The chain has TRBV7-9 and TRBJ1-2; a weak D match, TRBD1 (5 bases). V lost 4 bases and J lost 7, with 16 bases in between. The CDR3 has 14 amino acids. Germline assignment: CDR1 SEHNR and CDR2 FQNEAQ (reference sequence). The CDR3 loop is CASSSRDGATGYTF. The CDR3 nucleotides read TGTGCCAGCAGCTCTCGGGACGGGGCTACTGGCTACACCTTC.

In regard to this clonotype: At one end, the junction sequence differs from germline, possibly due to a read error. V gene TRBV5-1 combines with J gene TRBJ1-1, with D maybe TRBD1 (6 bases). The germline CDR1 and CDR2 sequences are SGHRS and YFSETQ. The CDR3 is made up of 15 amino acids. CDR3 in DNA: TGTGCCAGCAGCCAAGAGACAGGCGCTTACACTGAAGCTTTCTTT. Translated: CASSQETGAYTEAFF. The variable domain in full, with the rest retrieved from reference TRBV5-1 and TRBJ1-1, is KAGVTQTPRYLIKTRGQQVTLSCSPISGHRSVSWYQQTPGQGLQFLFEYFSETQRNKGNFPGRFSGRQFSNSRSEMNVSTLELGDSALYLCASSQETGAYTEAFFGQGTRLTVV.

This clonotype has at least ten counts. The chain uses TRBV10-3 and TRBJ2-7; 15 bases align to TRBD2. The V segment lost 10 bases and the J segment 2 bases; nucleotides outside the gene matches: 12. Germline V gene data show CDR1 as ENHRY and CDR2 as SYGVKD. This CDR3 comprises 17 residues. In DNA form, the CDR3 reads TGTGCCACCTCAGGACTAGCGGGAGGGATGGGGGCCTACGAGCAGTACTTC. Its protein is CATSGLAGGMGAYEQYF.

This clonotype was found many times. This chain links TRBV7-3 with TRBJ2-7, with 11 bases lining up with TRBD1. Germline CDR1 is SGHTA and CDR2 is FQGTGA. The CDR3 length is 15 residues. Trimming took 2 bases from V and 3 from J; bases not matched to a gene: 3. CDR3 DNA sequence: TGTGCCAGCAGCTTATACGGGACAGGGGGCTACGAGCAGTACTTC. This translates into CASSLYGTGGYEQYF.

This clonotype was detected many times. This chain connects TRBV6-5 to TRBJ2-7; perhaps TRBD1 as D (5 bases). The germline gives CDR1 MNHEY, CDR2 SVGAGI. Deletions cut 2 bases from V and 6 bases from J, with 14 bases between. The CDR3 spans 14 residues. The CDR3 nucleotides read TGTGCCAGCAGTTACGGCCAGAGGCAGGGCGAGCAGTACTTC. It yields the protein CASSYGQRQGEQYF.